The 5 T cell receptor beta chains presented below share a single source sample, sequenced in a study of T-cell reconstitution after alpha-beta-depleted transplantation in children. The authors prepared the TCRbeta library with unique molecular identifiers. TCRdb used MiXCR to reprocess the PCR reads, holding one entry per CDR3 protein. Among 150,000 to 200,000 distinct CDR3 sequences, roughly 6.8% were seen once, and the ten largest hold about 3%. The sample consisted of PBMCs from the stem cell graft donor, taken from the stem cell graft. The receptor set was obtained from a human donor who donated a stem cell graft to a child with Wiskott-Aldrich syndrome.

This clonotype has just a few counts. The chain has TRBV4-3 and TRBJ2-3; D call uncertain. The CDR3 loop spans 14 amino acids. The V end lost 0 bases, the J end lost 6 bases, and 10 bases lay between the germline ends. In germline, CDR1 is LGHNA, CDR2 YSLEER. The CDR3 region has the DNA TGCGCCAGCAGCCAAGATCCCGGGTCCGATACGCAGTATTTT. Its translation is CASSQDPGSDTQYF.

Many counts were recorded for this clonotype. The chain combines TRBV12-3 or TRBV12-4 with TRBJ1-5; D is ambiguous. V lost 4 bases, J lost 6 bases, and 7 bases lay in between. The CDR3 runs to 12 residues. The CDR3 nucleotides are TGTGCCAGCAGTTCGTTCGGTCAGCCCCAGCATTTT. It yields the protein CASSSFGQPQHF.

This clonotype appeared many times. J is TRBJ2-2 and V is TRBV4-2, with 9 bases that match TRBD1. V trimming: 0 bases; J trimming: 0 bases; junction bases outside the gene matches: 8. Germline CDR1 is LGHNA and CDR2 is YNFKEQ. CDR3 size: 19 residues. DNA for the CDR3: TGTGCCAGCAGCCAAGATTTTTTACGGGACAGGGCGAACACCGGGGAGCTGTTTTTT. Its translation is CASSQDFLRDRANTGELFF.

This clonotype was seen at least ten times. CDR3 sequence reads: CASSYWVSYNSPLHF. Here the CDR3 DNA reads TGTGCCAGCAGTTACTGGGTTTCCTATAATTCACCCCTCCACTTT. V and J are TRBV6-5 and TRBJ1-6, with D unresolved. CDR1 and CDR2 (germline): MNHEY, SVGAGI. Trimming shortened V by 1 base and J by 1 base, and 5 bases separated the two germline ends. The CDR3 is 15 amino acids.

This clonotype was seen repeatedly, ten times or more. V usage is TRBV6-1 and J usage is TRBJ1-5; D possibly corresponds to TRBD1 (6 bases). Between the trimmed V and J ends, which lost 6 bases and 0 bases, there was a span of 9 bases. Germline V gene lookup returns CDR1 MNHNS and CDR2 SASEGT. The CDR3 has 14 amino acids. CDR3 region: CASRGAGSNQPQHF. CDR3 bases: TGTGCCAGCAGGGGGGCTGGTAGCAATCAGCCCCAGCATTTT.